This TCR beta chain is drawn from a study of PD-L1 blockade in urothelial cancer. Study-level information: Patients initiated atezolizumab in the mid-2010s at 1,200 mg intravenously every 3 weeks.

The time point is: pretreatment peripheral blood. CDR3 length: 15 amino acids. V dropped 5 bases and J dropped 2 bases, with 14 bases sitting between them. Germline loops: CDR1 LNHDA, CDR2 SQIVND (reference sequence). This clone was picked up one time. Clones were sequenced by immunoSEQ multiplex PCR, and TCRdb holds only the in-frame ones, with some missing. The repertoire holds some 44,000 clones, with around 81% as singletons. This material consisted of PBMCs, taken around atezolizumab (anti-PD-L1) treatment. This TCR was sampled from a man aged 55-75 years with urothelial cancer. The V call is TRBV19, the J call TRBJ2-3; perhaps TRBD1 as D (6 bases). CDR3 DNA: TGTGCCAGTAGTGAAGGGGGTTCGTTCACAGATACGCAGTATTTT. Protein sequence: CASSEGGSFTDTQYF.